Described below is a single T cell receptor (beta chain) sequence and its context. The antigen is undetermined. This entry belongs to a study of cytomegalovirus exposure and HLA in healthy donors. Study-level background: T cells numbering around 180 million yielded some 100 million unique TCR beta sequences in an earlier analysis.

The germline V gene has CDR1 SGHTS and CDR2 YDEGEE. CDR3 length: 13 residues. V was shortened by 3 bases and J by 11 bases, with 15 bases between the two germline ends. Study results and caveats: An analysis that was carried out later associated some 17,000 TCR beta sequences with HLA alleles at 0.05 false discovery rate. A few V segments could not be told apart, such as TRBV6-2 and TRBV6-3, and were left out.

Primers: 60 Vbeta forward and 13 Jbeta reverse. Here immunoSEQ multiplex PCR was the method, and the copy in TCRdb shows in-frame clones only, minus some. Of fewer than 200,000 clones in the sample, approximately 82% were seen once. The sequence derives from a male donor in good health and CMV-seronegative. Specimen: PBMCs. The chain recombines TRBV5-8 with TRBJ2-1; D may be TRBD1 (8 bases). DNA of the CDR3: TGTGCCAGCAGCTCCGGACAGGGAGGGAAGCAGTTCTTC. This gives the protein CASSSGQGGKQFF.